This passage covers 14 T cell receptor beta chains from one sample sequenced in a study of CD8 T cells in ankylosing spondylitis. TCRdb itself ran the 5' RACE reads through MiXCR, one entry per CDR3 protein. This sample carries 200,000 to 250,000 distinct CDR3 sequences, 8% to 11% of them seen once, and the ten largest clones take roughly 23%. Material for sequencing was blood, either unsorted or a sorted T cell fraction (not recorded which). Receptors originate from a male donor with ankylosing spondylitis or in good health (not recorded which).

J is TRBJ2-7 and V is TRBV27; D is uncertain. V dropped 3 bases and J dropped 2 bases, with 11 bases sitting between them. CDR1 is MNHEY, CDR2 SMNVEV, per germline (reference sequence). The CDR3 sequence is 14 residues long. In DNA, the CDR3 is TGTGCCAGCAGTTTCCCAGGAGATCCCTACGAGCAGTACTTC. Protein: CASSFPGDPYEQYF.

A few counts support this clonotype. This chain links TRBV29-1 with TRBJ1-1, with no clear D. The V and J ends lost 4 bases and 4 bases respectively, with 16 bases between them. The CDR3 consists of 14 residues. Germline V CDR1 and CDR2: SQVTM, ANQGSEA. CDR3 loop: CSVGVNPSGTEAFF. The CDR3 DNA sequence: TGCAGCGTTGGGGTCAACCCCAGCGGCACTGAAGCTTTCTTT.

This clonotype appeared a few times. V and J are TRBV7-3 and TRBJ2-5, with D unclear. Germline lookup yields CDR1 SGHTA and CDR2 FQGTGA. The CDR3 has 15 amino acids. Trimming removed 5 bases at V and 1 base at J, with 14 bases between. The CDR3 sequence: CASSPFGSVQETQYF. CDR3 sequence (DNA): TGTGCCAGCAGCCCTTTCGGGTCAGTCCAAGAGACCCAGTACTTC.

This chain connects TRBV28 to TRBJ2-7; no definite D call. Germline CDR1 is MDHEN and CDR2 is SYDVKM. CDR3 length: 15 residues. Trimming cost V 7 bases and J 0 bases, with 16 bases left between them. The CDR3 region has the DNA TGTGCCAGCACCCGAACCCCCAGCAGCTCCTACGAGCAGTACTTC. As protein: CASTRTPSSSYEQYF.

The table lists this clonotype with many counts. V and J are TRBV7-2 and TRBJ1-2; no firm D call. The CDR3 loop spans 12 amino acids. V was shortened by 1 base and J by 10 bases, with 10 bases between the two germline ends. Germline V gene data show CDR1 as SGHTA and CDR2 as FQGNSA. Written as DNA, the CDR3 is TGTGCCAGCAGCTTAGTGGCCAGGCACTACACCTTC. Translation gives CASSLVARHYTF.

This clonotype was observed at least ten times. The chain employs TRBV5-1 and TRBJ2-5; D not resolved. V lost 0 bases and J lost 1, with 7 bases in between. The CDR3 length is 14 residues. Germline assignment: CDR1 SGHRS and CDR2 YFSETQ. The CDR3 here is CASSLVLSQETQYF. The CDR3 DNA follows: TGCGCCAGCAGCTTGGTTCTCAGCCAAGAGACCCAGTACTTC.

The sample holds many counts of this clonotype. In nucleotides, the CDR3 is TGTGCCAGCATCAATAAGGGGCCGCTCTCCTACGAGCAGTACTTC. Its translation is CASINKGPLSYEQYF. The chain employs TRBV7-9 and TRBJ2-7; a possible D gene is TRBD1 (5 bases). CDR1 is SEHNR and CDR2 is FQNEAQ in the germline V gene (reference sequence). V dropped 7 bases and J dropped 0 bases, with 16 bases sitting between them. The length of the CDR3 is 15 residues.

The chain links TRBV6-1 to TRBJ1-1; TRBD1 is a possible D gene (6 bases). The CDR3 extends over 15 amino acids. V was trimmed by 11 bases and J by 0 bases, leaving 19 bases between them. Germline CDR1 MNHNS, CDR2 SASEGT. CDR3 sequence reads: CAHSRDTDMNTEAFF. The CDR3 DNA reads as TGTGCCCACTCCCGGGACACTGACATGAACACTGAAGCTTTCTTT.

Many counts were recorded for this clonotype. This rearrangement joins TRBV5-1 to TRBJ2-3; no clear D gene. Germline CDR1 reads SGHRS; CDR2 reads YFSETQ. Trimming took off 2 bases at V and 2 bases at J, with 6 bases between the two ends. The CDR3 has 13 residues. This CDR3 is CASSLIITDTQYF. In DNA, the CDR3 is TGCGCCAGCAGCTTAATTATCACAGATACGCAGTATTTT.

The chain couples TRBV20-1 to TRBJ2-5; D is unresolved. The V gene's germline CDR1 is DFQATT and CDR2 SNEGSKA (reference sequence). V gave up 5 bases and J gave up 2 bases, with 3 bases separating them. The CDR3 sequence is 10 residues long. The CDR3 coding sequence is TGCAGTGCTTTTCAAGAGACCCAGTACTTC. Its protein product is CSAFQETQYF.

This clonotype was counted many times. The chain recombines TRBV12-3 or TRBV12-4 with TRBJ1-1; D not certain. Trimming removed 6 bases at V and 7 bases at J, with 12 bases between. This CDR3 contains 12 residues. The CDR3 loop is CASSQLRREAFF. The CDR3 nucleotides are TGTGCCAGCAGCCAACTTCGCCGTGAAGCTTTCTTT.

This clonotype was counted many times. The chain combines TRBV5-1 with TRBJ2-7; 8 bases align to TRBD2. V lost 3 bases and J lost 5; bases outside the gene matches: 7. Per germline, CDR1 SGHRS and CDR2 YFSETQ. The CDR3 extends over 14 amino acids. CDR3 in amino acids: CASSYGTSPDEQYF. CDR3 coding DNA: TGCGCCAGCAGCTACGGGACTAGTCCGGACGAGCAGTACTTC.

This clonotype has at least ten counts. The V call is TRBV9, the J call TRBJ2-1; TRBD2 matches at 7 bases. The length of the CDR3 is 16 residues. The germline CDR1 and CDR2 sequences are SGDLS and YYNGEE. With 0 bases clipped from V and 3 bases from J, the junction kept 6 bases outside the gene matches. The CDR3 DNA is TGTGCCAGCAGCGTAGTCTGGGGGGGAGGCTACAATGAGCAGTTCTTC. Translation gives CASSVVWGGGYNEQFF.

The chain employs TRBV7-3 and TRBJ2-1; 12 positions agree with TRBD2. The CDR3 has 16 residues. Germline CDR1 is SGHTA and CDR2 is FQGTGA. Unmatched junction bases numbered 2, after V lost 5 bases and J lost 0 bases. The CDR3 sequence is CASSTTSGSSYNEQFF. The CDR3 nucleotides read TGTGCCAGCAGCACGACTAGCGGGAGCTCCTACAATGAGCAGTTCTTC.